These 11 T cell receptor beta chains were sequenced from one sample in a study of shared clonotypes between healthy human individuals. Here immunoSEQ multiplex PCR was the method, and the copy in TCRdb shows in-frame clones only, minus some. The sample carries about a million clones, more than 75% recorded once. Sequenced sample: memory CD4+ T cells sorted from blood. Subset of the sample: CD45RA-negative fraction. These receptors came from a man aged 18 to 29 in good health.

The chain employs TRBV28 and TRBJ1-6; no reliable D call. This CDR3 is 14 amino acids long. Germline CDR1 is MDHEN and CDR2 is SYDVKM. V lost 4 bases and J lost 0, with 4 bases in between. CDR3 DNA sequence: TGTGCCAGCAGTTACAGCTCCTATAATTCACCCCTCCACTTT. As protein: CASSYSSYNSPLHF.

About this clone itself: Different DNA sequences within this sample yield the same CDR3. V usage is TRBV5-1 and J usage is TRBJ1-1; TRBD1 matches at 7 bases. V dropped 0 bases and J dropped 0; count of bases not matched to a gene: 5. This CDR3 has 16 amino acids. Germline loops: CDR1 SGHRS, CDR2 YFSETQ. CDR3 in DNA: TGCGCCAGCAGCTTGGGGGACAGAGGTATGAACACTGAAGCTTTCTTT. It encodes CASSLGDRGMNTEAFF.

The chain recombines TRBV23-1 with TRBJ1-6, with D perhaps matching TRBD1 (5 bases). Being an ORF, TRBV23-1 has a function that is uncertain. Trimming left V 3 bases short and J 10 bases short, with 25 bases between. This CDR3 region has 18 residues. In DNA, the CDR3 is TGCGCCAGCAGTCAGCCACTGGGGGAGGGCGCAGAGGGGTCACCCCTCCACTTT. It specifies CASSQPLGEGAEGSPLHF.

In regard to this clone: This sample includes further DNA sequences coding for the same CDR3. J is TRBJ2-3 and V is TRBV10-3; weak D call: TRBD2 (5 bases). CDR1 is ENHRY and CDR2 is SYGVKD in the germline V gene. Trimming took 5 bases from V and 0 from J, leaving 9 bases between them. The CDR3 runs to 14 residues. This CDR3 is CAISWTGSTDTQYF. CDR3 coding DNA: TGTGCCATCAGTTGGACTGGGAGCACAGATACGCAGTATTTT.

This clone was observed at least ten times. Other DNA sequences in this specimen translate into the identical CDR3. The J gene is TRBJ2-5, the V gene TRBV5-1; TRBD2 matches 11 bases. V shed 2 bases, J shed 4 bases, and the junction held 4 bases outside the gene matches. The CDR3 spans 15 residues. From germline, CDR1 is SGHRS and CDR2 YFSETQ. The CDR3 loop is CASSFLAGGPETQYF. CDR3 sequence (DNA): TGCGCCAGCAGCTTCCTAGCGGGGGGCCCAGAGACCCAGTACTTC.

The chain joins TRBV19 to TRBJ2-6; no firm D call. The length of the CDR3 is 16 residues. From germline, CDR1 is LNHDA and CDR2 SQIVND (reference sequence). Between the trimmed V and J ends, which lost 7 bases and 0 bases, there was a span of 13 bases. The CDR3 DNA reads TGTGCCAGTAAAGTCGGGTCGGTCTCTGGGGCCAACGTCCTGACTTTC. This translates into CASKVGSVSGANVLTF. The variable domain in full, completed from reference TRBV19 and TRBJ2-6, reads DGGITQSPKYLFRKEGQNVTLSCEQNLNHDAMYWYRQDPGQGLRLIYYSQIVNDFQKGDIAEGYSVSREKKESFPLTVTSAQKNPTAFYLCASKVGSVSGANVLTFGAGSRLTVL.

The chain combines TRBV11-2 with TRBJ2-1, with D perhaps TRBD2 (6 bases). The CDR3 totals 17 residues. Germline CDR1 SGHAT, CDR2 FQNNGV. Trimming pared 2 bases from V and 2 bases from J, leaving 16 bases between. As DNA, the CDR3 is TGTGCCAGCAGCTTAACGTATTCGGGAGTCCCCTACAATGAGCAGTTCTTC. Protein: CASSLTYSGVPYNEQFF. The full variable domain, rest sourced from reference TRBV11-2 and TRBJ2-1, is EAGVAQSPRYKIIEKRQSVAFWCNPISGHATLYWYQQILGQGPKLLIQFQNNGVVDDSQLPKDRFSAERLKGVDSTLKIQPAKLEDSAVYLCASSLTYSGVPYNEQFFGPGTRLTVL.

This sequence joins TRBV6-1 and TRBJ2-3; D possibly corresponds to TRBD1 (6 bases). Germline V gene data show CDR1 as MNHNS and CDR2 as SASEGT. V lost 0 bases and J lost 6, with 16 bases in between. The length of the CDR3 is 16 residues. DNA of the CDR3: TGTGCCAGCAGTGAAGCTAAGAGCAGGGGAGCGGATACGCAGTATTTT. Translating gives CASSEAKSRGADTQYF.

This chain links TRBV4-1 with TRBJ2-3, with no clear D. Trimming took 6 bases from V and 4 from J, leaving 14 bases between them. This CDR3 contains 14 residues. Germline V gene data show CDR1 as MGHRA and CDR2 as YSYEKL. Written as DNA, the CDR3 is TGCGCCAGCAGTCGATCCGAGCTAGCAGATACGCAGTATTTT. This gives the protein CASSRSELADTQYF.

This chain connects TRBV5-4 to TRBJ1-1; tentatively, D is TRBD1 (5 bases). With 0 bases removed from V and 1 base from J, the gap between germline ends came to 13 bases. The CDR3 consists of 16 residues. Germline CDR1 and CDR2: SGHNT and YYREEE (reference sequence). The CDR3 DNA reads as TGTGCCAGCAGCTTGGGGGGGACCCAGGGGAACACTGAAGCTTTCTTT. Amino acid sequence: CASSLGGTQGNTEAFF.

This clone has just a few counts. The chain is built from TRBV10-1 and TRBJ2-3; D is undetermined. V lost 6 bases, J lost 6 bases, and 10 bases lay in between. Germline V gives CDR1 WNHNN, CDR2 SYGVQD (reference sequence). This CDR3 region has 12 residues. Here the CDR3 DNA reads TGCGCCAGCAGCAATAGCAGGGATACGCAGTATTTT. Translation: CASSNSRDTQYF.